A single sample is the source of the 2 T cell receptor beta chains below, sequenced in a study of blood T cell repertoires in COVID-19 (dated by TCRdb to 2019 to 2021). The method behind the library was the immunoSEQ multiplex PCR assay. TCRdb provides this immuneACCESS table in a form limited to in-frame rearrangements. Some clones are lacking; in checked studies, under half of them reflect an unresolved V gene, and why the rest are absent is not known. Across this sample there are 70,000 to 90,000 clones, with roughly 80% seen only once. The ten largest clonotypes hold over 10% of the sample. Sequenced input: peripheral blood. These receptor sequences come from a human donor in a cohort sampled during active COVID-19.

V gene TRBV15 combines with J gene TRBJ1-5, with D tentatively TRBD1 (6 bases). Germline CDR1 reads LNHNV; CDR2 reads YYDKDF (reference sequence). Deletions cut 5 bases from V and 5 bases from J, with 13 bases between. The CDR3 consists of 14 residues. The chain's CDR3 is CATSPTGRDQPQHF. CDR3 in DNA: TGTGCCACCAGCCCCACAGGGAGGGATCAGCCCCAGCATTTT.

The chain recombines TRBV28 with TRBJ2-3; 14 bases fit TRBD2. Trimming cost V 3 bases and J 4 bases; bases outside gene matches: 3. This CDR3 spans 16 amino acids. Germline-derived CDR1 and CDR2 are MDHEN and SYDVKM. The chain's CDR3 is CASSFLTSGGADTQYF. The CDR3 DNA is TGTGCCAGCAGTTTTCTGACTAGCGGGGGGGCAGATACGCAGTATTTT.